This T cell receptor (beta chain) is drawn from a study of blood T cell repertoires in COVID-19. Study information: Italy, Spain and the United States were the sources of the convalescent and acute COVID-19 samples. PBMCs, B-cell-depleted T cells, or T cells were the source of the cDNA or gDNA that made up the material.

J gave up 1 base and V 4 bases, and 2 bases lay outside the gene matches. Germline lookup yields CDR1 SGHTS and CDR2 YDEGEE. There are 14 residues in the CDR3. As handled by the study authors: It was from reference gene primer amplification that nucleated cell counts were estimated. The method was immunoSEQ multiplex PCR; TCRdb's version includes in-frame clones alone and lacks a portion of them. V, J and clone size are those of that table, while D and trimming were read from the DNA. The sample shows 70,000 to 90,000 clones, 80% to 90% of them seen only once. Specimen: peripheral blood. This TCR was sampled from a human donor in a cohort sampled during active COVID-19. This rearrangement joins TRBV5-8 to TRBJ1-5; 7 bases match TRBD1. CDR3 loop: CASSLTGSNQPQHF. Written as DNA, the CDR3 is TGTGCCAGCAGCCTGACAGGGAGCAATCAGCCCCAGCATTTT.